The 26 T cell receptor beta chains below were found in one sample sequenced in a study of identical twins' blood T cells. One entry per CDR3 protein results from TCRdb running MiXCR on the 5' RACE reads. Among roughly 340,000 distinct CDR3 sequences listed, roughly 30% were seen once. Sequencing used PBMCs. Receptors originate from a woman aged 18 to 55 in good health.

The V call is TRBV5-1, the J call TRBJ2-3; D gene uncertain. The CDR3 has 14 residues. The V end was cut by 2 bases, the J end by 6 bases, with 13 bases between. Germline V gives CDR1 SGHRS, CDR2 YFSETQ. As DNA, the CDR3 is TGCGCCAGCAGCTTAGTACAGTCAAGGGATACGCAGTATTTT. Protein product: CASSLVQSRDTQYF. The full variable domain, in which reference TRBV5-1 and TRBJ2-3 provide the parts outside the CDR3, is KAGVTQTPRYLIKTRGQQVTLSCSPISGHRSVSWYQQTPGQGLQFLFEYFSETQRNKGNFPGRFSGRQFSNSRSEMNVSTLELGDSALYLCASSLVQSRDTQYFGPGTRLTVL.

The DNA for the CDR3 is TGTGCCTGGAGGCGGAAAGGGGCCCCTTATCAGCCCCAGCATTTT. Translated: CAWRRKGAPYQPQHF. The V call is TRBV30, the J call TRBJ1-5, with D perhaps TRBD1 (5 bases). The CDR3 is made up of 15 amino acids. Germline assignment: CDR1 GTSNPN and CDR2 SVGIG (reference sequence). V dropped 3 bases and J dropped 5 bases, with 17 bases sitting between them.

This sequence joins TRBV6-6 and TRBJ1-1, with 9 bases lining up with TRBD1. The J segment lost 7 bases and the V segment lost 6 bases, leaving 6 bases of the junction unmatched. CDR1 and CDR2 (germline): MNHNY, SVGAGI (reference sequence). The CDR3 runs to 13 residues. The CDR3 nucleotides read TGTGCCAGCAGAGCACAGGGGGCGGGTGAAGCTTTCTTT. Protein sequence: CASRAQGAGEAFF.

Ten or more counts support this clonotype. CDR3 amino acids: CSVLDSLQGYEQFF. CDR3 nucleotides: TGCAGCGTTCTGGACAGTCTCCAAGGTTATGAGCAGTTCTTC. This rearrangement joins TRBV29-1 to TRBJ2-1; D may be TRBD1 (6 bases). Germline lookup yields CDR1 SQVTM and CDR2 ANQGSEA. V shed 5 bases and J shed 8 bases, with 19 bases lying between them. CDR3 length: 14 residues.

J is TRBJ1-5 and V is TRBV6-5, with a tentative D call TRBD1 (5 bases). In germline, CDR1 is MNHEY, CDR2 SVGAGI. Trimming pared 4 bases from V and 3 bases from J, leaving 10 bases between. The CDR3 runs 14 residues. CDR3: CASSSTGTNQPQHF. The CDR3 DNA follows: TGTGCCAGCAGTTCAACAGGTACCAATCAGCCCCAGCATTTT.

This clonotype was recorded a few times. The chain combines TRBV2 with TRBJ1-2, with D possibly TRBD1 on 5 matching bases. Trimming removed 3 bases at V and 4 bases at J, with 15 bases between. The germline V gene has CDR1 SNHLY and CDR2 FYNNEI. The CDR3 spans 15 residues. Here the CDR3 DNA reads TGTGCCAGCAGTGACGGGGGACGGGGTGCCTATGGCTACACCTTC. This encodes CASSDGGRGAYGYTF.

The genes are TRBV7-8 and TRBJ2-2; no clear D. V lost 5 bases and J lost 6, with 13 bases in between. Per germline, CDR1 SGHVS and CDR2 FQNEAQ. This CDR3 is 14 amino acids long. CDR3 sequence: CASSLRNLAGELFF. Here the CDR3 DNA reads TGTGCCAGCAGCCTGCGAAATTTAGCCGGGGAGCTGTTTTTT.

This clonotype was detected only a few times. The chain couples TRBV29-1 to TRBJ2-1; 11 bases map to TRBD2. Germline values: CDR1 SQVTM, CDR2 ANQGSEA. CDR3 length: 15 amino acids. The CDR3 nucleotides are TGCAGTGCATCGGGCGGGACTAGCGGTTACAATGAGCAGTTCTTC. It yields the protein CSASGGTSGYNEQFF.

This chain links TRBV11-2 with TRBJ1-1; D possibly corresponds to TRBD1 (5 bases). V was cut by 4 bases and J by 0 bases, with 18 bases left in between. Germline loops: CDR1 SGHAT, CDR2 FQNNGV. The length of the CDR3 is 17 residues. The CDR3 region is CASSSVRVGAMNTEAFF. CDR3 DNA sequence: TGTGCCAGCAGCTCAGTTAGGGTAGGGGCAATGAACACTGAAGCTTTCTTT.

The rearrangement joins TRBV9 to TRBJ1-2, with D uncertain. CDR1 SGDLS and CDR2 YYNGEE come from the germline V gene. The CDR3 has 10 amino acids. V was pared by 1 base and J by 7 bases, with 2 bases between. In DNA, the CDR3 is TGTGCCAGCAGCGTAACTGGCTACACCTTC. Encoded protein: CASSVTGYTF.

This clonotype was seen more than once but under ten times. This chain links TRBV20-1 with TRBJ1-1, with D maybe TRBD1 (5 bases). V lost 2 bases and J lost 2, with 18 bases in between. The germline gives CDR1 DFQATT, CDR2 SNEGSKA (reference sequence). This CDR3 contains 16 residues. DNA for the CDR3: TGCAGTGCTAGAAGAGTGCTTTGGGACCAAAACACTGAAGCTTTCTTT. It specifies CSARRVLWDQNTEAFF.

The chain carries TRBV20-1 and TRBJ1-5, with D unresolved. Looked up from germline, CDR1 is DFQATT and CDR2 is SNEGSKA (reference sequence). The CDR3 is made up of 13 amino acids. V lost 4 bases, J lost 5 bases, and 12 bases lay in between. CDR3 in DNA: TGCAGTGCTATCATATGGGGTGATCAGCCCCAGCATTTT. This gives the protein CSAIIWGDQPQHF.

Only a few counts were recorded for this clonotype. The chain recombines TRBV5-1 with TRBJ1-2, with 9 bases lining up with TRBD1. The CDR3 has 15 amino acids. The V segment lost 5 bases and the J segment 6 bases; nucleotides outside the gene matches: 11. The germline V gene encodes CDR1 SGHRS and CDR2 YFSETQ. The CDR3 loop is CASSKPTGGFDGYTF. The DNA for the CDR3 is TGCGCCAGCAGTAAACCGACAGGGGGATTTGATGGCTACACCTTC.

This chain connects TRBV2 to TRBJ2-7; 7 bases fit TRBD1. The junction had 9 bases not matched to a gene; V was cut back by 6 bases and J by 4 bases. The CDR3 totals 14 residues. Germline V gene sequence: CDR1 SNHLY, CDR2 FYNNEI. DNA of the CDR3: TGTGCCAGCAGACGGGACAGAAACCTGTACGAGCAGTACTTC. Translation: CASRRDRNLYEQYF.

With respect to this clonotype: A much larger clone differs by one base, so this may be a read error. This chain links TRBV7-2 with TRBJ1-5, with TRBD1 as a possible D gene (5 bases). Germline V gene data show CDR1 as SGHTA and CDR2 as FQGNSA. The CDR3 runs to 16 residues. Trimming cost V 4 bases and J 3 bases, with 16 bases left between them. Here the CDR3 reads CASSSLGTAYNQPQHF. The CDR3 DNA follows: TGTGCCAGCAGCTCCCTTGGGACGGCATACAATCAGCCCCAGCATTTT.

This chain uses TRBV30 with TRBJ2-7; D is unclear. Germline V gene lookup returns CDR1 GTSNPN and CDR2 SVGIG (reference sequence). CDR3 length: 11 residues. V lost 0 bases to trimming and J lost 3 bases, with 3 bases between them. CDR3 nucleotides: TGTGCCTGGAGTGTCGGCTACGAGCAGTACTTC. It codes for CAWSVGYEQYF. Combining the CDR3 with reference TRBV30 and TRBJ2-7 gives the whole variable domain SQTIHQWPATLVQPVGSPLSLECTVEGTSNPNLYWYRQAAGRGLQLLFYSVGIGQISSEVPQNLSASRPQDRQFILSSKKLLLSDSGFYLCAWSVGYEQYFGPGTRLTVT.

This clonotype occurred once. The junction departs from germline at one end; a sequencing error may be responsible. The chain couples TRBV7-2 to TRBJ2-3; TRBD2 agrees at 14 bases. The CDR3 totals 18 residues. Germline V gene data show CDR1 as SGHTA and CDR2 as FQGNSA. Here the CDR3 DNA reads TGTGCCAGCGGCTTAGGGCTTGGGACTAGCGGGAGAACAGATACGCAGTATTTT. It encodes CASGLGLGTSGRTDTQYF.

The V gene is TRBV7-9, the J gene TRBJ2-3; D gene uncertain. Germline V lookup: CDR1 SEHNR, CDR2 FQNEAQ (reference sequence). The CDR3 is 14 residues long. V lost 4 bases and J lost 6, with 14 bases in between. This CDR3 reads CASSSRRSSDTQYF. CDR3 coding DNA: TGTGCCAGCAGCTCAAGACGGTCCTCGGATACGCAGTATTTT.

This chain links TRBV5-1 with TRBJ1-6, with TRBD1 identical over 9 bases. The CDR3 consists of 17 residues. Germline CDR1 and CDR2: SGHRS and YFSETQ. V shed 0 bases and J 3 bases; nucleotides not matched to a gene: 4. The CDR3: CASSLVGDRVYNSPLHF. The CDR3 bases are TGCGCCAGCAGCTTGGTGGGGGACAGGGTCTATAATTCACCCCTCCACTTT. Full variable domain (remainder filled in from reference TRBV5-1 and TRBJ1-6): KAGVTQTPRYLIKTRGQQVTLSCSPISGHRSVSWYQQTPGQGLQFLFEYFSETQRNKGNFPGRFSGRQFSNSRSEMNVSTLELGDSALYLCASSLVGDRVYNSPLHFGNGTRLTVT.

Only a few counts were recorded for this clonotype. V usage is TRBV18 and J usage is TRBJ1-1; weak D call: TRBD1 (5 bases). The V gene lost 3 bases and the J gene lost 3 bases, with 11 bases spanning the gap. Germline values: CDR1 KGHSH, CDR2 LQKENI. The CDR3 loop spans 14 amino acids. In DNA, the CDR3 is TGTGCCAGCTCACCCCCCGGAGGGGACACTGAAGCTTTCTTT. Its protein product is CASSPPGGDTEAFF.

This clonotype showed up many times. The chain has TRBV5-1 and TRBJ2-3; D gene ambiguous. The CDR3 totals 17 residues. Germline V CDR1 and CDR2: SGHRS, YFSETQ. V shed 0 bases and J shed 2 bases, with 16 bases lying between them. Here the CDR3 reads CASSLGRTPTNTDTQYF. The DNA for the CDR3 is TGCGCCAGCAGCTTGGGACGAACGCCTACAAACACAGATACGCAGTATTTT.

This chain links TRBV20-1 with TRBJ2-7; 10 bases map to TRBD2. The junction had 5 bases not matched to a gene; V was cut back by 3 bases and J by 6 bases. Germline V gene lookup returns CDR1 DFQATT and CDR2 SNEGSKA (reference sequence). The CDR3 extends over 13 amino acids. In DNA, the CDR3 is TGCAGTGCTAGCCTAGCGGGAGTCACCGAGCAGTACTTC. Its translation is CSASLAGVTEQYF.

This clonotype was seen more than once but under ten times. The chain carries TRBV6-6 and TRBJ2-3; D is possibly TRBD1 or TRBD2 (5 bases each). CDR1 is MNHNY, CDR2 SVGAGI, per germline (reference sequence). There are 14 residues in the CDR3. Trimming stripped 4 bases from V and 5 bases from J, with 13 bases between. The CDR3 spells CASSWTLGIDTQYF. CDR3 DNA sequence: TGTGCCAGCAGTTGGACACTCGGGATAGATACGCAGTATTTT.

In its sample, this clonotype was seen once. V gene TRBV19 combines with J gene TRBJ2-3; a possible D gene is TRBD2 (6 bases). The CDR3 spans 14 residues. Germline CDR1 reads LNHDA; CDR2 reads SQIVND (reference sequence). V was clipped by 10 bases and J by 2 bases, with 16 bases between them. This CDR3 reads CATARLDYTDTQYF. Written as DNA, the CDR3 is TGTGCCACCGCCCGACTAGATTACACAGATACGCAGTATTTT.

This clonotype was counted a few times. The chain combines TRBV13 with TRBJ2-7, with 12 bases fitting TRBD2. The ends lost 3 bases at V and 4 bases at J; junction bases unmatched: 7. CDR3 length: 16 residues. The germline gives CDR1 PRHDT, CDR2 FYEKMQ (reference sequence). Here the CDR3 reads CASSFRLAGAIYEQYF. The CDR3 region has the DNA TGTGCCAGCAGCTTCCGACTAGCGGGGGCTATTTACGAGCAGTACTTC.

As for this clonotype: With a much larger clone just one base away, this may be a read error. The chain links TRBV5-1 to TRBJ1-4, with unresolved D. The CDR3 runs 12 residues. Germline assignment: CDR1 SGHRS and CDR2 YFSETQ. The CDR3 DNA follows: TGCCCCAGCAGCTTGGCGGGTGAAAAACTGTTTTTT. It translates to CPSSLAGEKLFF. Drawing the rest from reference TRBV5-1 and TRBJ1-4, the complete variable domain is KAGVTQTPRYLIKTRGQQVTLSCSPISGHRSVSWYQQTPGQGLQFLFEYFSETQRNKGNFPGRFSGRQFSNSRSEMNVSTLELGDSALYLCPSSLAGEKLFFGSGTQLSVL.